This T cell receptor (beta chain) was sequenced in a study of T-cell memory formation after mild COVID-19. Across the study: Largely, the TCR clusters proved donor specific. Study conclusions and caveats: Memory cells collected pre-infection included some clones that later responded, suggesting cross-reactive memory joined.

Using its own MiXCR run on the 5' RACE reads, TCRdb lists one record per CDR3 protein. The sample records fewer than 650,000 distinct CDR3 sequences, roughly 17% being singletons. Germline trimming cut 3 bases from V and 2 bases from J; bases unmatched to any gene: 0. CDR1 SGHTA and CDR2 FQGNSA come from the germline V gene. CDR3 length equals 15 residues. This clonotype was seen only a few times. The antigen remains undetermined. Material for sequencing was PBMCs or a T cell subset sorted from them (not recorded which). The rearrangement links TRBV7-2 to TRBJ2-1; 11 bases match TRBD2. The receptor was derived from an adult woman who had mild COVID-19 (a few samples of this study predate the infection). Cell type and time point are not known. The CDR3 coding sequence is TGTGCCAGCAGCTTGACTAGCGGGGCCTACAATGAGCAGTTCTTC. Residues: CASSLTSGAYNEQFF.